These 17 T cell receptor beta chains came from one sample sequenced in a study of cytotoxic CD8 clonotypes in ibrutinib-treated CLL. Using immunoSEQ multiplex PCR, the repertoire was profiled, and TCRdb retains in-frame clones only, with some absent. The profile shows around 60,000 clones, approximately 71% of them singletons. Material: PBMCs, obtained after 12 months of ibrutinib treatment. These receptors originate from a human donor with chronic lymphocytic leukemia.

The chain has TRBV6-5 and TRBJ2-7; 10 bases are a match to TRBD2. This CDR3 comprises 14 residues. Germline V gene lookup returns CDR1 MNHEY and CDR2 SVGAGI. V lost 6 bases and J lost 2; bases outside the gene matches: 4. CDR3 sequence (DNA): TGTGCCAGCAGCAGAGGGACTAGCGCCTACGAGCAGTACTTC. It specifies CASSRGTSAYEQYF.

The chain recombines TRBV28 with TRBJ1-5; TRBD1 might be the D (5 bases). Germline CDR1 reads MDHEN; CDR2 reads SYDVKM. CDR3 size: 15 residues. Trimming removed 7 bases from V and 3 bases from J, with 16 bases in between. CDR3 sequence reads: CASTNQGIFNQPQHF. The DNA for the CDR3 is TGTGCCAGCACCAACCAGGGTATCTTCAATCAGCCCCAGCATTTT. Combining the CDR3 with reference TRBV28 and TRBJ1-5 gives the whole variable domain DVKVTQSSRYLVKRTGEKVFLECVQDMDHENMFWYRQDPGLGLRLIYFSYDVKMKEKGDIPEGYSVSREKKERFSLILESASTNQTSMYLCASTNQGIFNQPQHFGDGTRLSIL.

This clone was detected a few times. This chain joins TRBV2 and TRBJ2-1; 7 bases map to TRBD2. CDR3 length: 12 amino acids. Germline trimming cut 6 bases from V and 12 bases from J; bases unmatched to any gene: 8. The germline gives CDR1 SNHLY, CDR2 FYNNEI. The CDR3 DNA reads TGTGCCAGCAGGACTAGCTCCCCTCGGCAGTTCTTC. Protein sequence: CASRTSSPRQFF.

V usage is TRBV5-6 and J usage is TRBJ2-7; D possibly corresponds to TRBD2 (6 bases). The CDR3 length is 14 residues. V shed 4 bases and J shed 3 bases, with 14 bases lying between them. CDR1 is SGHDT, CDR2 YYEEEE, per germline. CDR3 sequence reads: CASSLGPRGYEQYF. Written as DNA, the CDR3 is TGTGCCAGCAGCCTAGGACCGCGGGGCTACGAGCAGTACTTC.

This clone came up once. The chain uses TRBV18 and TRBJ2-7; no clear D gene. V was shortened by 0 bases and J by 2 bases, with 8 bases between the two germline ends. The CDR3 loop spans 14 amino acids. CDR1 is KGHSH, CDR2 LQKENI, per germline. The CDR3 DNA reads TGTGCCAGCTCACCACCGAGTGGGGCCTACGAGCAGTACTTC. Its translation: CASSPPSGAYEQYF.

This clone was seen a few times. This chain connects TRBV15 to TRBJ2-3; D is unresolved. The CDR3 spans 13 residues. The V and J ends lost 0 bases and 2 bases respectively, with 3 bases between them. Looked up from germline, CDR1 is LNHNV and CDR2 is YYDKDF (reference sequence). CDR3 nucleotide sequence: TGTGCCACCAGCAGAGAGGACACAGATACGCAGTATTTT. It codes for CATSREDTDTQYF.

The table lists this clone with a few counts. This chain uses TRBV7-8 with TRBJ1-2; 9 positions match TRBD1. Per germline, CDR1 SGHVS and CDR2 FQNEAQ. CDR3 length: 18 amino acids. The V segment lost 5 bases and the J segment 8 bases; nucleotides outside the gene matches: 21. The CDR3 protein is CASSVGWTGVPSGIGYTF. CDR3 in DNA: TGTGCCAGCAGCGTAGGATGGACAGGGGTTCCTTCTGGGATCGGCTACACCTTC.

This clone appeared a few times. The rearrangement uses TRBV12-5 and TRBJ2-6; tentatively, D is TRBD1 or TRBD2 (5 bases each). Germline V gives CDR1 LGHNT, CDR2 FRNRAP. Trimming stripped 9 bases from V and 2 bases from J, with 14 bases between. This CDR3 region has 15 residues. The CDR3 DNA follows: TGTGCTAGACCTCACGTGGGGGCTGGGGCCAACGTCCTGACTTTC. This sequence encodes CARPHVGAGANVLTF.

V usage is TRBV28 and J usage is TRBJ1-5; D gene uncertain. CDR3 length: 15 amino acids. CDR1 is MDHEN, CDR2 SYDVKM, per germline. Trimming took 6 bases from V and 2 from J, leaving 14 bases between them. Here the CDR3 DNA reads TGTGCCAGCAGGGATCAATCGAGCGGCAATCAGCCCCAGCATTTT. This translates into CASRDQSSGNQPQHF. Based on the CDR3 plus reference TRBV28 and TRBJ1-5, the full variable domain is DVKVTQSSRYLVKRTGEKVFLECVQDMDHENMFWYRQDPGLGLRLIYFSYDVKMKEKGDIPEGYSVSREKKERFSLILESASTNQTSMYLCASRDQSSGNQPQHFGDGTRLSIL.

The chain is built from TRBV7-2 and TRBJ2-1; the match to TRBD2 covers 11 bases. The V segment lost 5 bases and the J segment 2 bases; nucleotides outside the gene matches: 5. This CDR3 comprises 16 residues. CDR1 is SGHTA, CDR2 FQGNSA, per germline. CDR3 in DNA: TGTGCCAGCAGCCTCGAACTAGCGGGGGCCTACAATGAGCAGTTCTTC. Its protein is CASSLELAGAYNEQFF.

The chain couples TRBV9 to TRBJ2-1, with 8 bases identical to TRBD2. V trimming: 4 bases; J trimming: 2 bases; junction bases outside the gene matches: 8. Germline assignment: CDR1 SGDLS and CDR2 YYNGEE. CDR3 length: 16 residues. CDR3 sequence: CASSSTSAQTYNEQFF. The CDR3 nucleotides read TGTGCCAGCAGCTCGACTAGCGCGCAGACCTACAATGAGCAGTTCTTC.

This rearrangement joins TRBV28 to TRBJ2-2; TRBD1 agrees at 9 bases. Looked up from germline, CDR1 is MDHEN and CDR2 is SYDVKM. V gave up 11 bases and J gave up 0 bases; unmatched junction bases: 10. The CDR3 is 16 residues long. CDR3 DNA sequence: TGTGCCTCCAACCTGGGGACAGGGACGAACACCGGGGAGCTGTTTTTT. Its protein product is CASNLGTGTNTGELFF.

The V call is TRBV10-3, the J call TRBJ1-1; tentative D call: TRBD1 (5 bases). The CDR3 is made up of 13 amino acids. The V and J ends lost 11 bases and 2 bases respectively, with 15 bases between them. The germline V gene encodes CDR1 ENHRY and CDR2 SYGVKD. The CDR3 is CAHRAGHNTEAFF. The CDR3 DNA follows: TGTGCCCATCGGGCGGGGCATAACACTGAAGCTTTCTTT.

This rearrangement joins TRBV7-7 to TRBJ1-5; 8 positions agree with TRBD1. V was pared by 1 base and J by 5 bases, with 7 bases of the junction left unmatched. CDR1 is SSHAT, CDR2 FNYEAQ, per germline (reference sequence). The CDR3 is 16 residues long. The chain's CDR3 is CASSLEEQGAYQPQHF. The DNA for the CDR3 is TGTGCCAGCAGCTTAGAGGAGCAGGGGGCCTATCAGCCCCAGCATTTT.

This clone was detected only a few times. V is TRBV2 and J is TRBJ2-7; D is possibly TRBD1 (6 bases). The V gene lost 2 bases and the J gene lost 6 bases, with 14 bases spanning the gap. The CDR3 totals 14 residues. Per the germline V gene, CDR1 is SNHLY and CDR2 is FYNNEI. Here the CDR3 reads CASSETAGQIEQYF. The CDR3 DNA reads as TGTGCCAGCAGTGAAACCGCCGGACAGATCGAGCAGTACTTC.

The V and J genes are TRBV6-6 and TRBJ2-3; D unclear. CDR1 is MNHNY, CDR2 SVGAGI, per germline (reference sequence). The CDR3 is 16 amino acids. Between the trimmed V and J ends, which lost 2 bases and 0 bases, there was a span of 12 bases. The CDR3 loop reads CASSYPMSTSTDTQYF. The CDR3 DNA reads as TGTGCCAGCAGTTACCCAATGAGTACTAGCACAGATACGCAGTATTTT.

V usage is TRBV27 and J usage is TRBJ2-7; D is undetermined. V lost 5 bases, J lost 7 bases, and 9 bases lay in between. The CDR3 length is 11 residues. Germline CDR1 is MNHEY and CDR2 is SMNVEV (reference sequence). CDR3: CASSDGPEQYF. CDR3 DNA sequence: TGTGCCAGCAGTGACGGACCGGAGCAGTACTTC.